This TCR beta chain emerged from a study of graft-versus-host responses after intestinal transplantation (dated by TCRdb to the early 2020s). With regard to the full study: The transplants that recipients got were multivisceral, liver-intestinal, or isolated intestinal. To identify alloreactive clones, pre-transplant mixed lymphocyte reaction products were sequenced and compared with unstimulated pre-transplant donor and recipient T cells. Donor T cell macrochimerism was defined as a peak of at least 4% donor T cells among recipient peripheral blood mononuclear cells. After intestinal transplantation, graft-versus-host and host-versus-graft alloreactive T cell clones in the graft, circulation and bone marrow were tracked using bulk TCR-beta CDR3 sequencing. Of the roughly 24 intestinal transplant recipients enrolled in the cohort, one of whom was a retransplant, a few patients without pretransplant specimens were excluded. Rather than going through the commercial service, samples from a few later patients were sequenced in-house on an Illumina MiSeq and processed with MiXCR. All recipients received anti-thymocyte globulin induction followed by maintenance tacrolimus and steroids for around 3 years. Beyond this particular receptor, the publication reports: Early after transplant, peak levels of circulating GvH clones were found to be associated with declines in HvG clones. GvH clones were detected in recipient bone marrow, and some of these GvH clones were observed earlier in ileal mucosa or blood, consistent with an intestinal mucosal origin. The relatively low number and heterogeneity of intestinal transplant patients limited the conclusions. In the allografts of patients with donor T cell macrochimerism, GvH to HvG T cell clonal ratios were high.

The method was the immunoSEQ multiplex PCR assay. In most patients, genomic DNA was isolated using the Qiagen DNeasy Blood and Tissue Kit and sent frozen to Adaptive Biotechnologies for TCR sequencing. High-throughput TCR-beta CDR3 sequencing of genomic DNA from most patients was performed by Adaptive Biotechnologies. The original pipeline was this. Adaptive's ImmunoSEQ software supplied the TCR sequencing data for roughly 17 patients, while MiXCR and VDJtools were used to process a few other patients. To correct CD4 versus CD8 sorting errors, sequences present in both subsets at a frequency ratio below 5:1 were removed. CDR3 nucleotide sequences shared by donor and recipient were removed because the origin of these sequences could not be assigned. At least 2-fold expansion over unstimulated cells and a minimum CFSE-low frequency of 0.002% (template counts) or 0.001% (read counts) were required for clones to be classified as alloreactive. Mappable clones were those detected in sequenced pre-transplant spleen, lymph node, or MLR CFSE-low populations of the donor or recipient. Cumulative frequency of alloreactive clones was calculated as a percentage of all sequences weighted by copy number. In its TCRdb copy, this immuneACCESS table keeps in-frame sequences only and misses some clones. Where compared with another copy, unresolved V genes explain less than half of these, and the others have no known cause. V and J calls and clone size are copied from that table; D and trimming were computed from the DNA. Counted in this sample were 65,000 to 85,000 clones; around nine tenths of them appeared once. Around 8.6% of the sample is taken by the ten largest.

Notes on this clone: The specificity of this receptor is unknown. Base qualities are not provided; no much larger clone lies one nucleotide away.

Germline trimming amounts to 0 bases on V and 6 bases on J, with 6 as the count of junction bases outside the gene matches. The CDR3 starts with the cysteine, ends with the phenylalanine, and has 16 residues. Kept here is only the CDR3 DNA, which spans 48 bases and is read in frame from base 1. CDR1 and CDR2 (WNHNN, SYGVQD) derive from the germline V gene (reference sequence). The time point label for this specimen denotes: cells obtained before transplantation from donor or recipient. CD3+CD4+ and CD3+CD8+ populations were FACS-sorted from unstimulated pre-transplant donor and recipient cells taken from spleen or lymph nodes.

The specimen comprised unstimulated CD8+ T cells sorted from spleen or lymph node cells, sampled before transplant. The origin of this receptor is a human donor who was the organ donor for an intestinal transplant. The chain joins TRBV10-1 to TRBJ2-2, with 8 bases matching TRBD1. The DNA is TGCGCCAGCAGTGAGTCTCAGGGGGCCTGGCCCGGGGAGCTGTTTTTT. Its protein product is CASSESQGAWPGELFF.